Listed here is a single T cell receptor beta chain. This clonotype was observed at least ten times. No cognate antigen has been identified for it. The sample holds no much larger clone one base away, and base qualities are not on file. This specimen belongs to a study of human T cells and chemical hapten exposure (dated by TCRdb to the early 2020s). In the study overall: For sensitization, 2% DPC in acetone was applied to a 2 cm by 2 cm area of upper inner arm skin. Under 30 alopecia patients gave blood for TCR sequencing at one to four time points (pre-sensitization, 2, 6 and 24 weeks). Patch tests used Finn chambers with 0.01% DPC on the upper back, scored after 6 days by International Contact Dermatitis Research Group standards. Patients additionally received weekly therapeutic DPC doses to the scalp throughout the roughly 23-week study period. In alopecia patients, the study followed how the peripheral blood TCR repertoire changed in vivo over primary and secondary sensitization to diphenylcyclopropenone (DPC), a hapten. Alopecia areata with under or over 50% scalp involvement, alopecia totalis and alopecia universalis were represented in the patient cohort, which was mostly female. The libraries were sequenced as a pool, and the TCR yield per sample differed mostly because of small variations in library volumes within the pool. Blood samples were taken from patients before sensitization (week 0) and at 2, 6 and about 24 weeks after DPC sensitization.

The germline V gene specifies SQVTM as CDR1 and ANQGSEA as CDR2. V gives up 3 bases and J gives up 5 bases, and the segment between their germline ends measures 8 bases. Including cysteine and phenylalanine, the CDR3 has 11 amino acids. Solely the CDR3 DNA is kept, with 33 bases framed from the first base. The library was obtained by RACE. Instrument on record: NextSeq 500. Library preparation attached unique molecular identifiers to individual cDNA molecules for quantitative, reproducible TCR counting. From each blood RNA sample, both TCR alpha and TCR beta chains were sequenced. As for the authors' bioinformatics: A median of about 87,000 TCRs per sample was observed, with a range of roughly 23,224 to 700,000. The Decombinator software suite was used to annotate V, J and CDR3 in the TCR reads. For PS versus PT1 abundance plots, all samples were subsampled to the same number of TCRs (28,000). TCRs were defined as expanded if absent before sensitization and observed at least eight times at the 2-week time point. Using fastp at Q25 and MiXCR, TCRdb reprocessed the public reads and kept productive beta chains. Each entry merges the rows of one CDR3 protein and shows their most common DNA and genes. Here the V and J calls rest on TCRdb's processing, not on the authors' analysis. For this sample there are some 360,000 distinct CDR3 sequences; about 5.1% appear just once. Clones ranked in the top ten supply just over 2.5% of the sample.

Per the publication, the time point label means: pre-sensitization, week 0. Interpreted using the paper, the treatment or condition label stands for: therapeutic diphenylcyclopropenone sensitization with weekly scalp DPC. At each patch-test visit, blood was drawn before the patch test was applied. To be eligible, patients had to be aged 18 to 70, diagnosed with alopecia and judged suitable for DPC therapy, while pregnant patients were excluded. Total RNA was extracted from unfractionated whole blood collected in Tempus Blood RNA tubes. What the authors observed across the whole study: DPC sensitization did not change the number of TCRs with a frequency above 1 in 1000, and there was no evidence of changes in global repertoire structure. Significantly more large CDR3 similarity clusters were formed by expanded TCRs than by pre-sensitization or healthy control sets, consistent with antigen-driven responses. Because all patients had alopecia, a presumed autoimmune disease, the immune response of the patients might differ from that of healthy individuals. Patch test score was positively correlated with the number of PT1 expanded TCRs, with significance at thresholds 8, 16 and 32 but not at 4. Repeated subsampling changed both the strength of the expansion versus patch-test correlation and the threshold at which that correlation became significant.

This sample comprised whole blood, obtained in connection with sensitization to the hapten diphenylcyclopropenone (DPC). This clonotype originated in a woman aged 50 to 60 with alopecia areata. Some clones in this sample may be carry-over from other donors' samples. The rearrangement combines TRBV29-1 with TRBJ2-7, with TRBD1 tentatively as D gene (5 bases match). Here the CDR3 is given as CSVETRDEQYF. The nucleotides read TGCAGCGTTGAGACCAGGGACGAGCAGTACTTC.